The present T cell receptor beta chain was sequenced within a study of beta chain features in type 1 diabetes. The CDR3 totals 14 residues. Unmatched junction bases numbered 4, after V lost 4 bases and J lost 4 bases. CDR1 and CDR2 (germline): SEHNR, FQNEAQ (reference sequence). This clone was seen more than once but under ten times. Expressed TCRB transcripts were sequenced because the isolated RNA had all been reverse transcribed beforehand. Data came from immunoSEQ multiplex PCR; TCRdb stores just in-frame clones and leaves some out. The sample contains a few hundred thousand clones, about 14% of which appear only once.

The receptor's source is a man aged 25 to 40 in good health. Specimen: naive CD4+ T cells from blood. The V gene is TRBV7-9, the J gene TRBJ1-5; 7 nucleotides align to TRBD1. CDR3: CASSSGTENQPQHF. CDR3 sequence (DNA): TGTGCCAGCAGCTCCGGGACAGAAAATCAGCCCCAGCATTTT.